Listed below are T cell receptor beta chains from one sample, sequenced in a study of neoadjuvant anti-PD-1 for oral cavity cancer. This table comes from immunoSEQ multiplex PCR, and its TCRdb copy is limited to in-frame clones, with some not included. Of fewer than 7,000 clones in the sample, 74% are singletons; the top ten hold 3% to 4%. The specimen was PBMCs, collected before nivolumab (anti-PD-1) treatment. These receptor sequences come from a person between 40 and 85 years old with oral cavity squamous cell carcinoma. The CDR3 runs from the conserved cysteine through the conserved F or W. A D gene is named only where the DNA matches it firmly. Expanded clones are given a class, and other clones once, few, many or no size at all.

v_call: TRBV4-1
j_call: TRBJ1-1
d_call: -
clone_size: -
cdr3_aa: CASSQDNGVGTEAFF
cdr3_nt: TGCGCCAGCAGCCAAGATAATGGGGTAGGCACTGAAGCTTTCTTT

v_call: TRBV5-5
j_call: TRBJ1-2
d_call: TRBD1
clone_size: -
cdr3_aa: CASSLGGRGHYGYTF
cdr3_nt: TGTGCCAGCAGCTTAGGGGGCAGGGGGCACTATGGCTACACCTTC

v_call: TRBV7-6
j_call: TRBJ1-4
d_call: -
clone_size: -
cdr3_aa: CASSLGFVDLGEKLFF
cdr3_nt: TGTGCCAGCAGCTTAGGGTTCGTGGACCTGGGGGAAAAACTGTTTTTT

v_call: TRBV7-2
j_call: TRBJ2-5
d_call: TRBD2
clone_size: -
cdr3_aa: CASSFLSGGRGETQYF
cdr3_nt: TGTGCCAGCAGCTTCCTTAGCGGGGGGCGAGGAGAGACCCAGTACTTC

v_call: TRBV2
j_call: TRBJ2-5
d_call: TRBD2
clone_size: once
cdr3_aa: CASSSAGGQGETQYF
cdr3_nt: TGTGCCAGCAGTTCCGCGGGGGGCCAGGGAGAGACCCAGTACTTC

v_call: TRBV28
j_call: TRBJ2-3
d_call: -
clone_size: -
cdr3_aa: CASTSGPSTDTQYF
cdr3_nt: TGTGCCAGCACCTCAGGGCCCTCCACAGATACGCAGTATTTT

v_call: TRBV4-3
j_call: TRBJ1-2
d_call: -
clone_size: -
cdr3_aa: CASSPGKGVNYGYTF
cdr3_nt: TGCGCCAGCAGCCCCGGGAAGGGGGTAAACTATGGCTACACCTTC

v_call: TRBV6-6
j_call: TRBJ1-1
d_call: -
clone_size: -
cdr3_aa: CASSYSRANTEAFF
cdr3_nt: TGTGCCAGCAGTTACTCGAGGGCAAACACTGAAGCTTTCTTT

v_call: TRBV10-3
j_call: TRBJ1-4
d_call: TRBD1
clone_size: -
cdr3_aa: CAISAGTGGEKLFF
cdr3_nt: TGTGCCATCAGTGCAGGGACAGGGGGAGAAAAACTGTTTTTT

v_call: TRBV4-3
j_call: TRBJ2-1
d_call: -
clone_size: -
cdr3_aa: CASSQEGRYNEQFF
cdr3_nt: TGCGCCAGCAGCCAAGAAGGGCGGTACAATGAGCAGTTCTTC

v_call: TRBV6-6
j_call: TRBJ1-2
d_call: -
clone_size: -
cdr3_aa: CASSYSDGYNYGYTF
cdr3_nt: TGTGCCAGCAGTTACTCGGACGGATATAACTATGGCTACACCTTC

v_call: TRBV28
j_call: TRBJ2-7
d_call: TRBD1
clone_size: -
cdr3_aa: CASRRTGSYEQYF
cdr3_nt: TGTGCCAGCAGACGGACAGGGAGCTACGAGCAGTACTTC

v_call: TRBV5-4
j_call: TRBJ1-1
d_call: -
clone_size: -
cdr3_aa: CASSLPRGNTEAFF
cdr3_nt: TGTGCCAGCAGCTTACCCCGGGGGAACACTGAAGCTTTCTTT

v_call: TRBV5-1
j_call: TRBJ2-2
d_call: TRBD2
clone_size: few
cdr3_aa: CASDSGGNTGELFF
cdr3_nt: TGCGCCAGCGATAGCGGGGGGAACACCGGGGAGCTGTTTTTT

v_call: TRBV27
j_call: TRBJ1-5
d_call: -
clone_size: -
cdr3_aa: CASGPDGPQHF
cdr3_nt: TGTGCCAGCGGCCCTGACGGGCCCCAGCATTTT

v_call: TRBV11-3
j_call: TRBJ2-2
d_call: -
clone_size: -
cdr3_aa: CASSPNTGELFF
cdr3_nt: TGTGCCAGCAGCCCAAACACCGGGGAGCTGTTTTTT

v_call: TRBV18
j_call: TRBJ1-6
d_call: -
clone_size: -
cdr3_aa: CASSPSRYNSPLHF
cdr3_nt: TGTGCCAGCTCACCGAGCCGGTATAATTCACCCCTCCACTTT

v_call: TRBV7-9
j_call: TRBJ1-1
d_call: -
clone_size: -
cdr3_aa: CASSLRVGDVDTEAFF
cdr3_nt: TGTGCCAGCAGCCTAAGAGTAGGCGACGTGGACACTGAAGCTTTCTTT

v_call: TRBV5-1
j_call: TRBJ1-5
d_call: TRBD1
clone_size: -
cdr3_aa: CASSFAGGGNQPQHF
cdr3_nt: TGCGCCAGCAGCTTCGCAGGGGGAGGCAATCAGCCCCAGCATTTT

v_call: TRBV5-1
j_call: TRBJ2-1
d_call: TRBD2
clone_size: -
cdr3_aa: CASSLRAATSGVHDEQFF
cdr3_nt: TGCGCCAGCAGCCTTCGCGCGGCGACTAGCGGGGTTCACGATGAGCAGTTCTTC

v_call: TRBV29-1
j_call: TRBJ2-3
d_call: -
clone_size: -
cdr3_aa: CSVEDPPTQYF
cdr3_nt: TGCAGCGTAGAGGACCCTCCTACGCAGTATTTT

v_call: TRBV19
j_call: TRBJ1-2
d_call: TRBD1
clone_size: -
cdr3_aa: CASRTLTGTANYGYTF
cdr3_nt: TGTGCCAGTAGAACATTAACCGGGACAGCTAACTATGGCTACACCTTC

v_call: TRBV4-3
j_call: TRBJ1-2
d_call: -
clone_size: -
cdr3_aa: CASSQDLQGPYGYTF
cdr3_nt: TGCGCCAGCAGCCAAGATCTCCAGGGTCCCTATGGCTACACCTTC

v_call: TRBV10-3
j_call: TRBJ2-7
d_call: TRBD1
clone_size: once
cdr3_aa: CAISGHQGDEQYF
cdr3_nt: TGTGCCATCTCTGGACATCAGGGGGACGAGCAGTACTTC

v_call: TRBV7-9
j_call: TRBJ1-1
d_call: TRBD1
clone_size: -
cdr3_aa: CASSLGTGVTEAFF
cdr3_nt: TGTGCCAGCAGCTTAGGTACAGGGGTTACTGAAGCTTTCTTT

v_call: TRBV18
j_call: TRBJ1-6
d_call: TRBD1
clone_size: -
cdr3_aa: CASSPQGARNSPLHF
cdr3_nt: TGTGCCAGCTCACCACAGGGGGCGAGGAATTCACCCCTCCACTTT

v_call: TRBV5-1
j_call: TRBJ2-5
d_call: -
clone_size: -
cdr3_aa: CASSLDSGVQETQYF
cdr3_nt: TGCGCCAGCAGCTTGGACTCGGGGGTCCAAGAGACCCAGTACTTC